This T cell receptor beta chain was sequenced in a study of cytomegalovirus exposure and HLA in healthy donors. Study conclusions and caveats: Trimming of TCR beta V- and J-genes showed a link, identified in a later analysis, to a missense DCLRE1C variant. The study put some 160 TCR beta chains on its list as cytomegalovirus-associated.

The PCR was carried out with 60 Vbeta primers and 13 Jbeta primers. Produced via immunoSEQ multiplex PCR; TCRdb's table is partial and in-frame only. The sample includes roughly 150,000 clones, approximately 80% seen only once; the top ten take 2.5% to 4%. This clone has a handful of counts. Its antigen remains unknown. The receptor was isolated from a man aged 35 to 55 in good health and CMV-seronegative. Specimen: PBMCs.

The CDR3 DNA reads as TGCGCCAGCAGCTTGGGGACAGGGGGAAATGAAAAACTGTTTTTT. This gives the protein CASSLGTGGNEKLFF. The rearrangement uses TRBV5-1 and TRBJ1-4; 10 positions match TRBD1. This CDR3 comprises 15 residues. V was pared by 0 bases and J by 5 bases, with 1 base of the junction left unmatched. Germline-derived CDR1 and CDR2 are SGHRS and YFSETQ. The full variable domain, its missing parts supplied by reference TRBV5-1 and TRBJ1-4, is KAGVTQTPRYLIKTRGQQVTLSCSPISGHRSVSWYQQTPGQGLQFLFEYFSETQRNKGNFPGRFSGRQFSNSRSEMNVSTLELGDSALYLCASSLGTGGNEKLFFGSGTQLSVL.